This TCR beta chain was retrieved from a study of beta chain features in type 1 diabetes. Study-level findings and limits: PCR might pick shorter templates more often, in the same way for patients and controls.

Germline CDR1 and CDR2: SNHLY and FYNNEI. The CDR3 spans 16 residues. Every bit of the isolated RNA underwent reverse transcription, so sequencing read expressed TCRB transcripts. Clones were read by immunoSEQ multiplex PCR, and TCRdb kept only the in-frame ones, dropping some. The sample has 400,000 to 450,000 clones, approximately 15% seen once. Of note for this clone: As yet, its antigen is unknown. One end of the junction is discordant with germline, which a read error may explain.

The sequence was collected from a man aged 25-45 years in good health. What was sequenced was naive CD4+ T cells from blood. This chain joins TRBV2 and TRBJ2-5; 9 bases fit TRBD2. The CDR3 protein is CASSAGSGGQQGTQYF. CDR3 coding DNA: TGTGCCAGCAGTGCGGGTAGCGGGGGACAGCAAGGGACCCAGTACTTC.